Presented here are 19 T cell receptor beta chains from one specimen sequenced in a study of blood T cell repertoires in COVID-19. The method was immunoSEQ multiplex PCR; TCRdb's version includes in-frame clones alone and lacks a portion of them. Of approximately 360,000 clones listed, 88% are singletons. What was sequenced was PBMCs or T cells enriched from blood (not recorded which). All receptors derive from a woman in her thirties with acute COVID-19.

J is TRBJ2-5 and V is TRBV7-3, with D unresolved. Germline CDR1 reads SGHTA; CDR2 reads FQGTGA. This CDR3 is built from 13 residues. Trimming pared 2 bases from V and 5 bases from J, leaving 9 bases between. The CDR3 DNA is TGTGCCAGCAGCTTACGCGTTCGGGAGACCCAGTACTTC. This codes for CASSLRVRETQYF.

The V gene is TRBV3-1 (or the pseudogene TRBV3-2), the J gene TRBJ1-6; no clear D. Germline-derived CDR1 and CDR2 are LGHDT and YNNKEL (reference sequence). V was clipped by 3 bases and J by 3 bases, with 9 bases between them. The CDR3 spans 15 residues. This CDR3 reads CASSHGRDYNSPLHF. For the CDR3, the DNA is TGTGCCAGCAGCCACGGGAGGGACTATAATTCACCCCTCCACTTT.

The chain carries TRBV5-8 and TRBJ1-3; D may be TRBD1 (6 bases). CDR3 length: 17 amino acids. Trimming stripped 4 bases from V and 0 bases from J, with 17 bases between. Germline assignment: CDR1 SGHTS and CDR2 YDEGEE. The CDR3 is CASSRARTASSGNTIYF. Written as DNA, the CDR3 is TGTGCCAGCAGCCGCGCCCGGACAGCCAGCTCTGGAAACACCATATATTTT. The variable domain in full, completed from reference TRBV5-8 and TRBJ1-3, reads EAGVTQSPTHLIKTRGQQATLRCSPISGHTSVYWYQQALGLGLQFLLWYDEGEERNRGNFPPRFSGRQFPNYSSELNVNALELEDSALYLCASSRARTASSGNTIYFGEGSWLTVV.

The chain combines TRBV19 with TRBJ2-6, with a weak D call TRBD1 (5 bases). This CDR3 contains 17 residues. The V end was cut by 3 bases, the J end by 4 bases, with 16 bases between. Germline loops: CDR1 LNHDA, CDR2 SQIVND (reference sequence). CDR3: CASSIPRARQGANVLTF. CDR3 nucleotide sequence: TGTGCCAGTAGTATCCCCAGGGCCAGACAGGGGGCCAACGTCCTGACTTTC.

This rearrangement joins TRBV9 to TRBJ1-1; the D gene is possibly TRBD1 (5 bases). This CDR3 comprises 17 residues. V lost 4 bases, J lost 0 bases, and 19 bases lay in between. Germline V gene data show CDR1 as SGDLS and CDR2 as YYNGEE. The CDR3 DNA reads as TGTGCCAGCAGCCCGTCTTGGGGGGGTGGAATGAACACTGAAGCTTTCTTT. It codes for CASSPSWGGGMNTEAFF.

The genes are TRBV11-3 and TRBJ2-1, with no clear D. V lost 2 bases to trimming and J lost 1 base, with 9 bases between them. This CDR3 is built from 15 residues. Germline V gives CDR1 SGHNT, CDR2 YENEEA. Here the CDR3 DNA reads TGTGCCAGCAGCTTATTAACAGCTTCCTACAATGAGCAGTTCTTC. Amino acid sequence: CASSLLTASYNEQFF.

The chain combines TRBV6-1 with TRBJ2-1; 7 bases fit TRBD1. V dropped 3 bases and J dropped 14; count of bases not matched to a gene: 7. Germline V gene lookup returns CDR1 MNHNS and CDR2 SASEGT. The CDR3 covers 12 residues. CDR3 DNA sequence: TGTGCCAGCAGTGACCACCGACAGGGAAAGTTCTTC. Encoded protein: CASSDHRQGKFF.

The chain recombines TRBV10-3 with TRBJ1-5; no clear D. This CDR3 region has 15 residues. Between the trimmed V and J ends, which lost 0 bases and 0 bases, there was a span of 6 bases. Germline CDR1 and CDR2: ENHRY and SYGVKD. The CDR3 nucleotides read TGTGCCATCAGTGAGTCCGAGTTTAGCAATCAGCCCCAGCATTTT. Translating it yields CAISESEFSNQPQHF.

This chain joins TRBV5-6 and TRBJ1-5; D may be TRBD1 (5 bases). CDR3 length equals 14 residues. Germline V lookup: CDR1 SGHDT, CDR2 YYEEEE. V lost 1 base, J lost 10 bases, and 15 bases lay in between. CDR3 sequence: CASSLRQGIQPQHF. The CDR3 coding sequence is TGTGCCAGCAGCTTGCGCCAGGGAATCCAACCCCAGCATTTT.

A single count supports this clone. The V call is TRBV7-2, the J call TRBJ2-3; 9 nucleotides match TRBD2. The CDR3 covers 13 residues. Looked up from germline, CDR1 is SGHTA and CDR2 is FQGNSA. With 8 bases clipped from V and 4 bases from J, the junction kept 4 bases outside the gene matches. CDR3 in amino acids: CASVLAGPDTQYF. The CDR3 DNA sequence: TGTGCCAGCGTCCTAGCGGGGCCAGATACGCAGTATTTT.

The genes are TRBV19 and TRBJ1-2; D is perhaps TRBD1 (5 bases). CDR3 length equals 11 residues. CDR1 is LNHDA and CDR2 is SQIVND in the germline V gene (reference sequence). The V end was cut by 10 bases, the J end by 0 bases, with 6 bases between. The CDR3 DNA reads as TGTGCCACGACAGCTAACTATGGCTACACCTTC. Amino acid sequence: CATTANYGYTF.

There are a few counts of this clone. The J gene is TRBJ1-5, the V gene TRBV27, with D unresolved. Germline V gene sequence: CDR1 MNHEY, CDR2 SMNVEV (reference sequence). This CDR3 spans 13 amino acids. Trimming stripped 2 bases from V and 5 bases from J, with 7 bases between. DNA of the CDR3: TGTGCCAGCAGTTTAAATCGGGATCAGCCCCAGCATTTT. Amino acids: CASSLNRDQPQHF.

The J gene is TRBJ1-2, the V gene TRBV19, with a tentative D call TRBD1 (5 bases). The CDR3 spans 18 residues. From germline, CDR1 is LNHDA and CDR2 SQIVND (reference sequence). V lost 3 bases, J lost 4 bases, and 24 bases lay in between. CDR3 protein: CASSMWPGTGTLRYGYTF. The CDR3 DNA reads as TGTGCCAGTAGTATGTGGCCAGGGACGGGGACTTTGCGCTATGGCTACACCTTC.

CDR3 coding DNA: TGTGCCAGCAGCTTGGGACTAGCGCGGGCGGGTTTCTACAATGAGCAGTTCTTC. Protein product: CASSLGLARAGFYNEQFF. The chain has TRBV5-6 and TRBJ2-1; 8 bases are shared with TRBD2. Germline V gives CDR1 SGHDT, CDR2 YYEEEE. Germline trimming cut 0 bases from V and 3 bases from J; bases unmatched to any gene: 11. The CDR3 contains 18 residues. The whole variable domain, remainder taken from reference TRBV5-6 and TRBJ2-1, is DAGVTQSPTHLIKTRGQQVTLRCSPKSGHDTVSWYQQALGQGPQFIFQYYEEEERQRGNFPDRFSGHQFPNYSSELNVNALLLGDSALYLCASSLGLARAGFYNEQFFGPGTRLTVL.

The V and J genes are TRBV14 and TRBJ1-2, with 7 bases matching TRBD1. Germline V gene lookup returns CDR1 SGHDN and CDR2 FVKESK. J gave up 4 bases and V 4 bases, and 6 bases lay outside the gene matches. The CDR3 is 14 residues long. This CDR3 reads CASSPLQGFYGYTF. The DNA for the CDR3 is TGTGCCAGCAGCCCCCTACAGGGGTTCTATGGCTACACCTTC.

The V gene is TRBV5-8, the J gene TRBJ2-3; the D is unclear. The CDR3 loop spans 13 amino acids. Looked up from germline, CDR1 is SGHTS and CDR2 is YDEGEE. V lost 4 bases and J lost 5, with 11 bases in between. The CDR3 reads CASSLSYRDTQYF. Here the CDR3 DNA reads TGTGCCAGCAGCCTGAGCTACCGAGATACGCAGTATTTT.

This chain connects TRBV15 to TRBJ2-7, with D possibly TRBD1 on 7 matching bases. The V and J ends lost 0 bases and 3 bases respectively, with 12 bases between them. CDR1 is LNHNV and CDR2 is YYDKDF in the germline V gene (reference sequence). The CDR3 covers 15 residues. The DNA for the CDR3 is TGTGCCACCAGCAGAGAGCGGGACAGTCACTACGAGCAGTACTTC. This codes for CATSRERDSHYEQYF.

CDR3 loop: CASSESRVNEKLFF. The CDR3 DNA follows: TGCGCCAGCAGTGAGTCCCGGGTTAATGAAAAACTGTTTTTT. This chain connects TRBV10-1 to TRBJ1-4, with D unclear. CDR1 WNHNN and CDR2 SYGVQD come from the germline V gene (reference sequence). The CDR3 covers 14 residues. V lost 0 bases to trimming and J lost 4 bases, with 6 bases between them.

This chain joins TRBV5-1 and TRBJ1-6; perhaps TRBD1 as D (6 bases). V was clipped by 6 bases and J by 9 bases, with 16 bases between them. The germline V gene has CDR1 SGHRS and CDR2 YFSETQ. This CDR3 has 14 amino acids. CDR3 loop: CASTSGGAGSPLHF. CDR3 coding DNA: TGCGCCAGCACCTCGGGGGGCGCAGGTTCACCCCTCCACTTT.